This TCR beta chain was found in a study of blood T cell repertoires in COVID-19. On the study more broadly: There were acute and convalescent COVID-19 samples, and they came from the United States, Italy and Spain. Sources were T cells, B-cell-depleted T cells, or PBMCs; the material itself was cDNA or gDNA.

Cohort allocation depended upon clinical history that participants reported. Germline CDR1 reads KGHSH; CDR2 reads LQKENI. V was trimmed by 6 bases and J by 3 bases, leaving 12 bases between them. This CDR3 contains 13 residues. Original processing notes: The assay estimated nucleated cells by amplifying reference gene primers. Profiling relied on immunoSEQ multiplex PCR, and the TCRdb table lists in-frame clones only, not all of them. V and J calls plus clone size are reproduced from that table; the DNA served to infer D and trimming. The sample contains more than 200,000 clones, approximately 90% of which appear only once.

Sequencing input: PBMCs or T cells enriched from blood (not recorded which). This chain joins TRBV18 and TRBJ2-7, with a tentative D call TRBD2 (5 bases). This sequence was found in a woman aged 30 to 39 who had recovered from COVID-19. In nucleotides, the CDR3 is TGTGCCAGCTCTGGGCGGACTGGCTACGAGCAGTACTTC. Its translation: CASSGRTGYEQYF. The entire variable domain, with the rest obtained from reference TRBV18 and TRBJ2-7, is as follows: NAGVMQNPRHLVRRRGQEARLRCSPMKGHSHVYWYRQLPEEGLKFMVYLQKENIIDESGMPKERFSAEFPKEGPSILRIQQVVRGDSAAYFCASSGRTGYEQYFGPGTRLTVT.